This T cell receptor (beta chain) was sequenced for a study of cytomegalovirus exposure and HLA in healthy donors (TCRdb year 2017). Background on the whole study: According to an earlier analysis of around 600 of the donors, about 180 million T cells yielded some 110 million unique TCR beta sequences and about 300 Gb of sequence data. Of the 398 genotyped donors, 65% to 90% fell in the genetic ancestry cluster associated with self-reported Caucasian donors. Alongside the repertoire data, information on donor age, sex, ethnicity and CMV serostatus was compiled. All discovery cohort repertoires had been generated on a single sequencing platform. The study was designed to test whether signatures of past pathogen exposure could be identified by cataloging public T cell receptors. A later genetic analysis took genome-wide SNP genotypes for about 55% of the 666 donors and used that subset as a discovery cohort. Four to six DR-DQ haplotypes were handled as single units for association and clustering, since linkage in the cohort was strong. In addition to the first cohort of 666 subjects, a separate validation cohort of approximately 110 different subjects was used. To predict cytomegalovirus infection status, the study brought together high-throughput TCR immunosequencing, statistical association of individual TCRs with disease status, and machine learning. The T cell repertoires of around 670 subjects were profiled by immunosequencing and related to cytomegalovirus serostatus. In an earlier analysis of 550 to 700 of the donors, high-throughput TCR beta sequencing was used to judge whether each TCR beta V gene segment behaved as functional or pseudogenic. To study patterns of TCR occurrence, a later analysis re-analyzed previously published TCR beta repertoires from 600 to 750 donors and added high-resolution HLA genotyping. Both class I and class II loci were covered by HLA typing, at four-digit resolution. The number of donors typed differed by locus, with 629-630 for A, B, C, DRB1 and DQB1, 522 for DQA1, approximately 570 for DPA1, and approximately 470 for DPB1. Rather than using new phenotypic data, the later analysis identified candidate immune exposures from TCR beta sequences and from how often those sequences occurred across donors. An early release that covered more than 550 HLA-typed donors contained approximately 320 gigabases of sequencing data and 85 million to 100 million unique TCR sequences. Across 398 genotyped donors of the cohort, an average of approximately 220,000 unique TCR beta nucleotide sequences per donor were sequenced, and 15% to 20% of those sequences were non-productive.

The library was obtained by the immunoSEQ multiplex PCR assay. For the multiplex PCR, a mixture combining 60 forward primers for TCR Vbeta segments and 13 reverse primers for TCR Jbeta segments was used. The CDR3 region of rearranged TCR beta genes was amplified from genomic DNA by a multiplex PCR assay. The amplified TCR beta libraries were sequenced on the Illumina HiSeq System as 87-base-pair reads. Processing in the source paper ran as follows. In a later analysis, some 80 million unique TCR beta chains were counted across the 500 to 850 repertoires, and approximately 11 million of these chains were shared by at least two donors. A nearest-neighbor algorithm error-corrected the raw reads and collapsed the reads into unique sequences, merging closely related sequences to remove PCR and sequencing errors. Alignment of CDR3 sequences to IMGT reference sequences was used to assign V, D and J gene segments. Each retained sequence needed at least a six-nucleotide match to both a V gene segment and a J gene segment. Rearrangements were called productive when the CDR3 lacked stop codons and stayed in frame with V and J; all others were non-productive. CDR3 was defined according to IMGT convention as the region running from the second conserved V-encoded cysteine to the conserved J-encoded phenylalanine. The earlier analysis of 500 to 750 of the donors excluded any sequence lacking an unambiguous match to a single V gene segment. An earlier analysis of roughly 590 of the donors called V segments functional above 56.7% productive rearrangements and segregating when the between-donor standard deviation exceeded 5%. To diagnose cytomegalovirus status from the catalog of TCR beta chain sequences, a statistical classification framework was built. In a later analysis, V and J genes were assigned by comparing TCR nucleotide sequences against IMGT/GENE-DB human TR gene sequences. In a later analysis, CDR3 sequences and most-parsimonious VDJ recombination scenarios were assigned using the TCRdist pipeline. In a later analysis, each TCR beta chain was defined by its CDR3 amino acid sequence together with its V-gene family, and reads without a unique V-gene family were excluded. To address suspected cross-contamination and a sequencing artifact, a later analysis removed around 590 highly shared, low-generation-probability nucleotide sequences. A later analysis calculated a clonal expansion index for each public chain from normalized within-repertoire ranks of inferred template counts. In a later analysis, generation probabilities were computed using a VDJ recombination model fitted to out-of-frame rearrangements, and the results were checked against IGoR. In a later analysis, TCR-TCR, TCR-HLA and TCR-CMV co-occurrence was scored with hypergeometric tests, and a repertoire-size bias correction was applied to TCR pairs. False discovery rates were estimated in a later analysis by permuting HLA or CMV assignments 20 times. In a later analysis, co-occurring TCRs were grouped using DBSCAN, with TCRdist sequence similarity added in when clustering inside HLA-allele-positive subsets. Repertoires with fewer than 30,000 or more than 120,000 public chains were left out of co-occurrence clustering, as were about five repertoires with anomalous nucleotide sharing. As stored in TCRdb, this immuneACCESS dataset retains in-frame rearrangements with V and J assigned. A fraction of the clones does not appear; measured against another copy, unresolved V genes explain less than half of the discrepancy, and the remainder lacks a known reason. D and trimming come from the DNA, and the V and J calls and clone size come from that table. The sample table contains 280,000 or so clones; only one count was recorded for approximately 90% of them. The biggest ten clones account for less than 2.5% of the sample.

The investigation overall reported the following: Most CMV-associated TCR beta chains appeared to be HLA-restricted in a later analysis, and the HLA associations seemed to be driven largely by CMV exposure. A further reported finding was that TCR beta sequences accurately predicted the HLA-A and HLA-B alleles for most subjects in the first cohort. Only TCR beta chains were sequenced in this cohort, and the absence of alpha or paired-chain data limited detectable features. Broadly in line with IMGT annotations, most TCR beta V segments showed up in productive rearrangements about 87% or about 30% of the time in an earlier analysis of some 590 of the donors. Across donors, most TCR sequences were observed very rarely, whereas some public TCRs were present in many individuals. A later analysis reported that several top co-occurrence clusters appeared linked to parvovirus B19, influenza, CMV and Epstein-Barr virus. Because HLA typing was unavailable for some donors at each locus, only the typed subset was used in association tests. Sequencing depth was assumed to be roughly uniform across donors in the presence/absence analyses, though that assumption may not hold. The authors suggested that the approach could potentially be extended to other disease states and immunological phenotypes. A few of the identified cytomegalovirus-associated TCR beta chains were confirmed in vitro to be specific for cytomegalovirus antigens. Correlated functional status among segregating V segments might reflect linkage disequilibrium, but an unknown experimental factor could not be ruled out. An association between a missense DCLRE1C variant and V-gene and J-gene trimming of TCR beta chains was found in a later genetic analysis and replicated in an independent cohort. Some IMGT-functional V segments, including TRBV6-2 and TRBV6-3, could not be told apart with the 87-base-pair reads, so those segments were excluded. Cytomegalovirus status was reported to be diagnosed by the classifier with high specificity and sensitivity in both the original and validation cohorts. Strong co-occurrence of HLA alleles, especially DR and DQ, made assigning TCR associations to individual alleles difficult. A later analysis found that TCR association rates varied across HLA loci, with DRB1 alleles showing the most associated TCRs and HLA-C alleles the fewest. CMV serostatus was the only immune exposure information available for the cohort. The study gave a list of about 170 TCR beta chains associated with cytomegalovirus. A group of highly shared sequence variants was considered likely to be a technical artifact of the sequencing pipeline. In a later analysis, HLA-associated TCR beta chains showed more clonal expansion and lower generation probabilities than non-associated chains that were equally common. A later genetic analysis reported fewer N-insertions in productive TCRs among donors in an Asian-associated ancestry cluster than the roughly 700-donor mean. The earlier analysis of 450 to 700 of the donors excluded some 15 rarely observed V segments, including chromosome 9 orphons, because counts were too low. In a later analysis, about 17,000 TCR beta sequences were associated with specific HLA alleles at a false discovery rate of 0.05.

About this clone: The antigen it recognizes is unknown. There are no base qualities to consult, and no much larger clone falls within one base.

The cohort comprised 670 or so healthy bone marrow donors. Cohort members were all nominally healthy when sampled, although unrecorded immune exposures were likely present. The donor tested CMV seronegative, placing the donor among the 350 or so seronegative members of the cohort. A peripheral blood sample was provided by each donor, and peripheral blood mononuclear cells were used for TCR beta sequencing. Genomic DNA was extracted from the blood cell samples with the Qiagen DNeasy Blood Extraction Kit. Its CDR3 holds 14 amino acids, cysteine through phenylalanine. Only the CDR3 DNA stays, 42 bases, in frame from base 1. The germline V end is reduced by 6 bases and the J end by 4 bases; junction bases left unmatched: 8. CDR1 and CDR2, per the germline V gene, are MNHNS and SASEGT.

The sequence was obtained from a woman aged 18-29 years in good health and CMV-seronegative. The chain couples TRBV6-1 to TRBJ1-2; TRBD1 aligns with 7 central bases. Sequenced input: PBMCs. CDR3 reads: CASSLGQNLYGYTF. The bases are TGTGCCAGCAGCCTGGGACAGAATCTCTATGGCTACACCTTC.